Below, 15 T cell receptor beta chains from the same sample are listed, as sequenced in a study of blood T cells in healthy people across ages. Alongside a J-beta primer mix, a sample-barcoded 5' primer served in a second PCR lasting about 7 to 11 cycles. MiXCR, run by TCRdb on the 5' RACE reads, gives a single entry per CDR3 protein. The data show 1.5 million or so distinct CDR3 sequences, roughly 40% seen once. Sequences were obtained from blood. Every receptor here comes from a young woman in good health.

J is TRBJ2-2 and V is TRBV2, with D uncertain. Germline V lookup: CDR1 SNHLY, CDR2 FYNNEI. This CDR3 contains 14 residues. The ends were cut back, 3 bases at V and 5 bases at J, with 10 bases in the middle. CDR3 in DNA: TGTGCCAGCAGTGAGGACGAGAGGACCGGGGAGCTGTTTTTT. It specifies CASSEDERTGELFF.

The CDR3 loop is CASSVHGGAGYGYTF. DNA of the CDR3: TGTGCCAGCAGCGTCCACGGGGGGGCTGGCTATGGCTACACCTTC. This chain connects TRBV9 to TRBJ1-2; D is possibly TRBD1 (6 bases). This CDR3 has 15 amino acids. V lost 2 bases and J 4 bases, leaving 15 bases between the germline ends. The germline gives CDR1 SGDLS, CDR2 YYNGEE.

This rearrangement joins TRBV27 to TRBJ1-2; TRBD1 agrees at 10 bases. This CDR3 has 17 amino acids. J lost 3 bases, V lost 5 bases, and 12 bases had no gene match. CDR1 is MNHEY and CDR2 is SMNVEV in the germline V gene (reference sequence). CDR3 region: CASSHGQGGTLDYGYTF. As DNA, the CDR3 is TGTGCCAGCAGTCACGGACAGGGGGGTACCCTAGACTATGGCTACACCTTC.

The V gene is TRBV12-3 or TRBV12-4, the J gene TRBJ1-1; 8 positions match TRBD1. The CDR3 totals 11 residues. With V trimmed by 6 bases and J by 9 bases, 3 bases remained unmatched. CDR3 residues: CASSQGAQAFF. In nucleotides, the CDR3 is TGTGCCAGCAGCCAGGGGGCTCAAGCTTTCTTT.

The chain carries TRBV12-3 or TRBV12-4 and TRBJ2-6; 11 bases are shared with TRBD1. The trim removed 7 bases at V and 2 bases at J, leaving 7 bases unmatched. The CDR3 covers 17 residues. Here the CDR3 DNA reads TGTGCCAGCACTCCGGGACAGGGGGAACCTGGGGCCAACGTCCTGACTTTC. This sequence encodes CASTPGQGEPGANVLTF.

V gene TRBV15 combines with J gene TRBJ2-5; D may be TRBD2 (5 bases). Germline loops: CDR1 LNHNV, CDR2 YYDKDF (reference sequence). V was cut by 3 bases and J by 11 bases, with 13 bases left in between. This CDR3 is 12 amino acids long. The CDR3 nucleotides are TGTGCCACCAGCAGGGAGTCGGAGGAGCAGTACTTC. Its protein product is CATSRESEEQYF.

The chain joins TRBV6-6 to TRBJ1-5; D unresolved. In germline, CDR1 is MNHNY, CDR2 SVGAGI (reference sequence). The CDR3 is 15 amino acids. V lost 6 bases and J 5 bases, leaving 17 bases between the germline ends. Written as DNA, the CDR3 is TGTGCCAGCAGCCGAAACCCTTATCGGGATCAGCCCCAGCATTTT. Translated, it gives CASSRNPYRDQPQHF.

This clonotype appeared once. The rearrangement uses TRBV4-2 and TRBJ2-3; 8 positions match TRBD2. This CDR3 comprises 14 residues. With 3 bases clipped from V and 2 bases from J, the junction kept 1 base outside the gene matches. The germline V gene encodes CDR1 LGHNA and CDR2 YNFKEQ. CDR3: CASSQREVTDTQYF. The CDR3 coding sequence is TGTGCCAGCAGCCAGCGGGAGGTCACAGATACGCAGTATTTT.

This sequence joins TRBV12-3 or TRBV12-4 and TRBJ2-2; 7 nucleotides match TRBD1. The V and J ends lost 6 bases and 5 bases, in that order; junction bases with no gene match: 9. CDR3 length: 15 residues. CDR3 nucleotide sequence: TGTGCCAGCAGCCACAGACAGGGAAGGACCGGGGAGCTGTTTTTT. Its protein is CASSHRQGRTGELFF.

J is TRBJ1-1 and V is TRBV7-2; D call uncertain. CDR3 length: 13 residues. CDR1 SGHTA and CDR2 FQGNSA come from the germline V gene. The ends were cut back, 2 bases at V and 1 base at J, with 5 bases in the middle. The CDR3 region is CASSLWRNTEAFF. In DNA, the CDR3 is TGTGCCAGCAGCTTATGGCGGAACACTGAAGCTTTCTTT.

This rearrangement joins TRBV7-3 to TRBJ2-4; TRBD1 matches at 7 bases. The DNA matches TRBJ2-5 better at its end, which makes the J call doubtful. Germline CDR1 SGHTA, CDR2 FQGTGA. CDR3 length equals 14 residues. CDR3 region: CASSATGAAETQYF. The CDR3 DNA reads TGTGCCAGCAGCGCAACAGGGGCGGCAGAGACCCAGTACTTC.

This clonotype was seen repeatedly, ten times or more. The chain employs TRBV5-1 and TRBJ1-5, with D uncertain. V was clipped by 0 bases and J by 0 bases, with 10 bases between them. Germline V gives CDR1 SGHRS, CDR2 YFSETQ. The CDR3 loop spans 16 amino acids. In DNA form, the CDR3 reads TGCGCCAGCAGCTTGGAAGGCGGAGCTAGCAATCAGCCCCAGCATTTT. Its protein is CASSLEGGASNQPQHF.

This clonotype was seen more than once but under ten times. J is TRBJ1-2 and V is TRBV5-1, with a tentative D call TRBD1 (6 bases). This CDR3 region has 16 residues. Germline CDR1 and CDR2: SGHRS and YFSETQ. V was shortened by 0 bases and J by 3 bases, with 15 bases between the two germline ends. This CDR3 is CASSLATQRQDYGYTF. In DNA, the CDR3 is TGCGCCAGCAGCTTGGCCACCCAACGACAGGACTATGGCTACACCTTC. The full variable domain, completed using reference TRBV5-1 and TRBJ1-2, is KAGVTQTPRYLIKTRGQQVTLSCSPISGHRSVSWYQQTPGQGLQFLFEYFSETQRNKGNFPGRFSGRQFSNSRSEMNVSTLELGDSALYLCASSLATQRQDYGYTFGSGTRLTVV.

The chain carries TRBV7-2 and TRBJ2-3; D is unresolved. Germline CDR1 and CDR2: SGHTA and FQGNSA. V was clipped by 2 bases and J by 2 bases, with 11 bases between them. The CDR3 length is 15 residues. Here the CDR3 DNA reads TGTGCCAGCAGCTTAAGACTGTCTAACACAGATACGCAGTATTTT. Its protein is CASSLRLSNTDTQYF. The full variable domain, in which reference TRBV7-2 and TRBJ2-3 provide the parts outside the CDR3, is GAGVSQSPSNKVTEKGKDVELRCDPISGHTALYWYRQSLGQGLEFLIYFQGNSAPDKSGLPSDRFSAERTGGSVSTLTIQRTQQEDSAVYLCASSLRLSNTDTQYFGPGTRLTVL.

The chain recombines TRBV12-3 or TRBV12-4 with TRBJ2-3; 13 positions agree with TRBD2. Losses at the gene ends were 8 bases for V and 6 bases for J; bases not matched to a gene: 8. This CDR3 comprises 15 residues. The CDR3, as DNA: TGTGCCAGCTCCGGGACTAGCGGGACCTTGGATACGCAGTATTTT. Translation: CASSGTSGTLDTQYF.